This T cell receptor beta chain emerged from a study of CD8 T cells in Susac syndrome (dated by TCRdb to about 2019). Context from the whole study: Of the Susac syndrome patients who were sequenced, roughly 6 had clinically active disease and 8 or 9 were in clinical remission. At blood withdrawal, Susac syndrome patients were therapy-naive, treated with corticosteroids (with IVIg additionally given to some), or treated with IVIg alone. Whether CD8+ T cell activation and differentiation in Susac syndrome was antigen driven was tested using repertoire sequencing. The clonality of the CD8+ T cell repertoire was compared across 11 to 12 healthy donors, around 14 Susac syndrome patients and about 15 multiple sclerosis patients.

RNA was extracted using the RNeasy kit, and about 0.5 to 1 microgram was reverse transcribed with random hexamers. The immunoSEQ multiplex PCR assay, covering 54 Vbeta and 13 Jbeta segments, was used to amplify TCR beta CDR3 regions. PCR amplification bias was corrected by using a synthetic template baseline for primer optimization and computational correction. The original methods were these. Reads were assigned to V, D and J genes according to IMGT and analyzed in immunoSEQ Analyzer, with only productive sequences retained. To calculate clonality, Shannon entropy was normalized by log2 of the number of productive unique sequences and then subtracted from one. For each patient and control, public and private clones were evaluated among the 100 most prevalent clones. Susac-specific clones were defined as absent from healthy and MS cohorts, around 970 published viral clones and other ImmuneACCESS disease sequences. TCRdb passed the public sequencing reads through fastp at Q25 and MiXCR, retaining productive beta sequences. One record per CDR3 amino acid sequence lists the most common genes and DNA. For this entry, the V and J calls and clone size follow TCRdb and not the study's own pipeline. Here the sample has more than 150,000 distinct CDR3 sequences; more than 85% occur a single time. Of the sample, 0.16% is held by the ten largest clones.

A remark on this clonotype: Its antigen is unknown. Per-nucleotide qualities are absent, and no much larger clonotype sits a single base away.

Peripheral blood CD8+ and CD4+ T cells from healthy donors, Susac syndrome patients and multiple sclerosis patients were profiled using high-throughput TCR beta sequencing. The Susac syndrome patients fulfilled recently defined diagnostic criteria for either definite or probable disease. Bulk CD8+ and CD4+ T cells were purified by magnetic negative isolation, while CD8+ TEMRA cells were enriched using FACS. Blood was drawn into EDTA tubes, processed within 24 hours, and PBMCs were isolated by density gradient centrifugation. PBMCs intended for TCR sequencing were cryopreserved in liquid nitrogen and thawed later in a water bath at 37 degrees C. The sorted or isolated CD4+, CD8+ and CD8+ TEMRA cells had a purity of 90% or higher. What the work shows at the level of the full study, not this receptor alone: Roughly 15 and five Susac-specific public clones were found in the total CD8+ and CD8+ TEMRA repertoires, respectively. The study acknowledged that relatively few individuals were included in the TCR sequencing and HLA analysis. Clonal expansion was seen in Susac syndrome CD8+ repertoires, peaking in CD8+ TEMRA cells and being greater in clinically active patients than in remitting ones.

Taken from cysteine to phenylalanine, the CDR3 has 15 residues. The DNA shown is the 45-base CDR3, in frame from base 1. V loses 2 bases at its end and J loses 6 bases; junction bases beyond the gene matches: 3. The CDR1 and CDR2 encoded by the germline V gene are ENHRY and SYGVKD. The clonotype was recovered from a human donor with Susac syndrome. The chain couples TRBV10-3 to TRBJ1-6; a stretch of 8 junction bases matches TRBD1. Sequencing was done on a sample of CD8+ T cells from PBMCs. The bases read TGTGCCATCAGTGAGAGGACAGGGCCTAATTCACCCCTCCACTTT. This codes for CAISERTGPNSPLHF.